The TCR beta chain under discussion was sequenced for a study of circulating tumor DNA in untreated peripheral T-cell lymphoma. Study results and limitations: In approximately 78% of patients, tumor-specific clonotypes were identified.

The tumor tissue sample was taken at baseline before any treatment. V shed 3 bases and J shed 4 bases, with 12 bases lying between them. The V gene's germline CDR1 is SGHNT and CDR2 YENEEA. This CDR3 spans 14 amino acids. Libraries were prepared by immunoSEQ multiplex PCR; TCRdb keeps only in-frame clonotypes and omits some of them. The data show 8,800 or so clones, about 82% seen once. In this sample, this clone turned up a few times. Its antigen is still unknown. The sample contains more than one DNA sequence encoding this CDR3. The sample comprised tumor tissue. This TCR was recovered from a human donor with peripheral T-cell lymphoma. V gene TRBV11-3 combines with J gene TRBJ1-2, with a tentative D call TRBD1 (6 bases). DNA of the CDR3: TGTGCCAGCAGCTTCTCGGACAGTAGCTATGGCTACACCTTC. Translation: CASSFSDSSYGYTF.